These T cell receptor beta chains were read from a single sample in a study of blood T cell repertoires in COVID-19. TCRdb's table, derived via immunoSEQ multiplex PCR, lists solely in-frame clones and lacks some. The table includes around 52,000 clones, around 80% detected once. Material: peripheral blood. These receptors were taken from a woman in her sixties with acute or convalescent COVID-19. Both conserved end residues are part of each CDR3. The order of the fields is D gene, V gene, J gene, clone size, CDR3 protein, CDR3 DNA. A D gene is named only where the DNA matches it firmly. A clone size is listed for some rows: how often the clone was seen (once, few, many), or a class if it is expanded.

>NA|TRBV7-9|TRBJ2-7|NA
CASSLLQTYEQYF
TGTGCCAGCAGCTTATTACAGACCTACGAGCAGTACTTC
>NA|TRBV19|TRBJ1-5|few
CASRRSGNSNQPQHF
TGTGCCAGTAGGAGATCAGGGAATAGCAATCAGCCCCAGCATTTT
>TRBD1|TRBV19|TRBJ2-7|NA
CASSADRGHYEQYF
TGTGCCAGTAGTGCCGACAGGGGCCATTACGAGCAGTACTTC
>TRBD1|TRBV13|TRBJ2-2|NA
CASRPPQGAVNTGELFF
TGTGCCAGCAGGCCACCCCAGGGGGCGGTGAACACCGGGGAGCTGTTTTTT
>TRBD1|TRBV29-1|TRBJ1-3|NA
CSVEVQDRGDTIYF
TGCAGCGTTGAAGTACAGGACAGGGGTGACACCATATATTTT
>TRBD2|TRBV5-1|TRBJ2-6|few
CASGRAPSLGANVLTF
TGCGCCAGCGGGAGGGCCCCCTCTCTTGGGGCCAACGTCCTGACTTTC
>NA|TRBV7-2|TRBJ1-3|once
CASSLLTANSGNTIYF
TGTGCCAGCAGCTTACTGACTGCAAACTCTGGAAACACCATATATTTT
>TRBD1|TRBV7-2|TRBJ1-2|once
CASSPDTGVYGYTF
TGTGCCAGCAGCCCAGATACAGGGGTCTATGGCTACACCTTC
>TRBD1|TRBV29-1|TRBJ2-3|NA
CSVEDRGTDTQYF
TGCAGCGTCGAGGACAGGGGGACAGATACGCAGTATTTT
>TRBD2|TRBV9|TRBJ2-7|NA
CASSVGDYPYEQYF
TGTGCCAGCAGCGTAGGGGACTACCCCTACGAGCAGTACTTC
>NA|TRBV19|TRBJ1-3|NA
CASSYGYGNTIYF
TGTGCCAGTAGTTACGGTTATGGAAACACCATATATTTT
>NA|TRBV6-5|TRBJ2-7|NA
CASRNRPYEQYF
TGTGCCAGCCGTAACAGACCTTACGAGCAGTACTTC
>TRBD1|TRBV5-6|TRBJ1-6|NA
CASSLVQGGSPLHF
TGTGCCAGCAGCTTGGTACAGGGGGGATCACCCCTCCACTTT
>TRBD1|TRBV2|TRBJ1-2|NA
CATTNGQVDYGYTF
TGTGCCACAACCAACGGACAGGTTGACTATGGCTACACCTTC
>NA|TRBV6-1|TRBJ1-4|NA
CASSAGLQGLQEKLFF
TGTGCCAGCAGTGCAGGTTTGCAGGGACTTCAAGAAAAACTGTTTTTT
>NA|TRBV27|TRBJ1-2|few
CASSRSANYGYTF
TGTGCCAGCAGCCGCAGTGCTAACTATGGCTACACCTTC
>NA|TRBV11-1|TRBJ1-2|few
CASSSGLGYGYTF
TGTGCCAGCAGCTCGGGACTTGGGTATGGCTACACCTTC
>NA|TRBV30|TRBJ2-7|NA
CAWNRDISSYEQYF
TGTGCCTGGAACCGGGACATAAGCTCCTACGAGCAGTACTTC
>TRBD1|TRBV28|TRBJ1-2|NA
CASSGQGGYTF
TGTGCCAGCAGCGGACAGGGCGGCTACACCTTC
>NA|TRBV6-5|TRBJ1-3|NA
CASSHATGDTIYF
TGTGCCAGCAGTCACGCGACAGGTGACACCATATATTTT
>TRBD1|TRBV24-1|TRBJ2-1|NA
CATSLSPGQGKGEQFF
TGTGCCACCAGCCTCTCCCCGGGACAGGGAAAAGGGGAGCAGTTCTTC
>TRBD1|TRBV10-2|TRBJ1-1|NA
CASSTGGTEAFF
TGCGCCAGCAGTACAGGGGGCACTGAAGCTTTCTTT
>TRBD2|TRBV18|TRBJ2-3|NA
CASSPRRGGEDTQYF
TGTGCCAGCTCACCACGGCGGGGGGGGGAAGATACGCAGTATTTT
>NA|TRBV27|TRBJ2-7|NA
CASSDGGSYEQYF
TGTGCCAGCAGTGACGGGGGCTCCTACGAGCAGTACTTC